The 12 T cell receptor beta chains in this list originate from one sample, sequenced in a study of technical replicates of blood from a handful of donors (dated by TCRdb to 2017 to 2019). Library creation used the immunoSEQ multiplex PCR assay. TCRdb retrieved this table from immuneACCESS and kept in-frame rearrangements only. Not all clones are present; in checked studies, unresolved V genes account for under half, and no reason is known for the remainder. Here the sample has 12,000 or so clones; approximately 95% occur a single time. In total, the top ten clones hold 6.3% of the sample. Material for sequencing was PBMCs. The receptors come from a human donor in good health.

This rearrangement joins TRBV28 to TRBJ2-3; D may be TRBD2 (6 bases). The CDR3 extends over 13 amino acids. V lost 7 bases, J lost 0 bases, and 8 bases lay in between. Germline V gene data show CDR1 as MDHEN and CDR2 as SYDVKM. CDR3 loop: CASTEGSTDTQYF. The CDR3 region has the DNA TGTGCCAGCACGGAGGGTAGCACAGATACGCAGTATTTT.

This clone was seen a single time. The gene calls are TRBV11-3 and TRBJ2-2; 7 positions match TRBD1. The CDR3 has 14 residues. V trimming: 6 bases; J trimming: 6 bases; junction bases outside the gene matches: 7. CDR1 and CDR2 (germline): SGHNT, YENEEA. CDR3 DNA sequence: TGTGCCAGCAGTCGAAATCAGGGGGCCGGGGAGCTGTTTTTT. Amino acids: CASSRNQGAGELFF.

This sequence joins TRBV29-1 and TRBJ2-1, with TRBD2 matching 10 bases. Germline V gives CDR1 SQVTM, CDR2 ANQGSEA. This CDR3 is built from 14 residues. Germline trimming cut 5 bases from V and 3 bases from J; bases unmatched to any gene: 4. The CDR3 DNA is TGCAGCGTTTTCCCTAGCGGGAGCTACAATGAGCAGTTCTTC. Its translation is CSVFPSGSYNEQFF.

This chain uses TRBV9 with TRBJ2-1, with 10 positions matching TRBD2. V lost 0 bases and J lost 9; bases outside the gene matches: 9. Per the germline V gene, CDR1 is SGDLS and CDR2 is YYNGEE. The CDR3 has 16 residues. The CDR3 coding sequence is TGTGCCAGCAGCGTAGTTTCTAGCGGGAGCACAGGTGAGCAGTTCTTC. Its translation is CASSVVSSGSTGEQFF.

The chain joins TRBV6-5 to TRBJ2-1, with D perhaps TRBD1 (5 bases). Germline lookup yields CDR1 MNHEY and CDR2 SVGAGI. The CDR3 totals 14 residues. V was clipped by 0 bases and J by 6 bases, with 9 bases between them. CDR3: CASSYSGQGNEQFF. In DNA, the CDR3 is TGTGCCAGCAGTTACTCGGGCCAGGGCAATGAGCAGTTCTTC.

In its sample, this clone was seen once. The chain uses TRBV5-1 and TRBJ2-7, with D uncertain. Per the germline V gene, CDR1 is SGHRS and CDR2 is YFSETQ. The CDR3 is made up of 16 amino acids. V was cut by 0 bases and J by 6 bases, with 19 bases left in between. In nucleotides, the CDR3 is TGCGCCAGCAGCTTGGATCCAGGATCGCCATTTGGCGAGCAGTACTTC. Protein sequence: CASSLDPGSPFGEQYF. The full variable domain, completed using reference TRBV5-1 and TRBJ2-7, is KAGVTQTPRYLIKTRGQQVTLSCSPISGHRSVSWYQQTPGQGLQFLFEYFSETQRNKGNFPGRFSGRQFSNSRSEMNVSTLELGDSALYLCASSLDPGSPFGEQYFGPGTRLTVT.

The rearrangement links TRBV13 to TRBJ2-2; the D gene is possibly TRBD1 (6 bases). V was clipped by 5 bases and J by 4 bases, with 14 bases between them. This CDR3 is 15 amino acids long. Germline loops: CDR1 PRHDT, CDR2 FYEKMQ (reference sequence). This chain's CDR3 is CASSRARTVTGELFF. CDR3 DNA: TGTGCCAGCAGCCGCGCCAGGACAGTCACCGGGGAGCTGTTTTTT.

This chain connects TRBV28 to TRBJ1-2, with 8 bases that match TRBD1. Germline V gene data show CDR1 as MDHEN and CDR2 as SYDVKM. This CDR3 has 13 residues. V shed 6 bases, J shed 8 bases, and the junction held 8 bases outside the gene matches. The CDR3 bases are TGTGCCAGCAGCGACAGGGGATACGGCGGCTACACCTTC. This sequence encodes CASSDRGYGGYTF.

CDR3 DNA: TGTGCCAGCAGCCCCCTGTCTAGCGAGGGAGCAGATACGCAGTATTTT. It encodes CASSPLSSEGADTQYF. The gene calls are TRBV5-4 and TRBJ2-3; weak D call: TRBD2 (6 bases). The CDR3 contains 16 residues. V lost 4 bases and J 4 bases, leaving 19 bases between the germline ends. The germline CDR1 and CDR2 sequences are SGHNT and YYREEE (reference sequence).

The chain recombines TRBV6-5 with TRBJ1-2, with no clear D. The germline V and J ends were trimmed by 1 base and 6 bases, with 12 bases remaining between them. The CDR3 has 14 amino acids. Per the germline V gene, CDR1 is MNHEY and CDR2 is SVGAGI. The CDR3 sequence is CASSYFSGSDGYTF. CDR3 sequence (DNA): TGTGCCAGCAGTTACTTCTCCGGTTCGGATGGCTACACCTTC.

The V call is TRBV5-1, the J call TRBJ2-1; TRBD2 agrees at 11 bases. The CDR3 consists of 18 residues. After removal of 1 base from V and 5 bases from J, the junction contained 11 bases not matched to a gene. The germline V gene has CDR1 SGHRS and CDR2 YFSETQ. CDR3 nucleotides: TGCGCCAGCAGCTTGAGAGTATTGCAGACTAGCGGGGACAATGAGCAGTTCTTC. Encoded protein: CASSLRVLQTSGDNEQFF. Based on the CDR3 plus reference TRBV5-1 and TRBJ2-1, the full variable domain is KAGVTQTPRYLIKTRGQQVTLSCSPISGHRSVSWYQQTPGQGLQFLFEYFSETQRNKGNFPGRFSGRQFSNSRSEMNVSTLELGDSALYLCASSLRVLQTSGDNEQFFGPGTRLTVL.

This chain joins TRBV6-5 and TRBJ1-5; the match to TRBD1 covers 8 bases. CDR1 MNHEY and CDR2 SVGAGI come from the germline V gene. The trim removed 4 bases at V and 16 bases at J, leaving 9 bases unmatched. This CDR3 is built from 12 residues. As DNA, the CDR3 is TGTGCCAGCAGTTCGAGGACAGGGCTGACCCATTTT. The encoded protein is CASSSRTGLTHF.